These 17 T cell receptor beta chains originate from one sample sequenced in a study of Ad26.COV2.S vaccination and SARS-CoV-2 variants. As to treatment: about 20 received Ad26.COV2.S at low or high dose, single or two shots; about 5 received placebo; per-sample allocation not given. Day 63 after the first injection of vaccine or placebo was the sampling time. Clones were sequenced by immunoSEQ multiplex PCR, and TCRdb holds only the in-frame ones, with some missing. Of 200,000 to 300,000 clones in the sample, around nine tenths are singletons; the top ten hold roughly 10%. The specimen comprised peripheral blood, sampled in a trial of Ad26.COV2.S vaccine versus placebo. Receptors were obtained from a person between 18 and 59 years old who received the Ad26.COV2.S COVID-19 vaccine or a placebo.

V usage is TRBV7-2 and J usage is TRBJ2-3, with TRBD1 as a possible D gene (6 bases). The V gene's germline CDR1 is SGHTA and CDR2 FQGNSA. V was shortened by 0 bases and J by 3 bases, with 10 bases between the two germline ends. The CDR3 extends over 15 amino acids. CDR3 in DNA: TGTGCCAGCAGCTTAGCGGCCAGGGGAACAGATACGCAGTATTTT. This translates into CASSLAARGTDTQYF. The entire variable domain, with the rest obtained from reference TRBV7-2 and TRBJ2-3, is as follows: GAGVSQSPSNKVTEKGKDVELRCDPISGHTALYWYRQSLGQGLEFLIYFQGNSAPDKSGLPSDRFSAERTGGSVSTLTIQRTQQEDSAVYLCASSLAARGTDTQYFGPGTRLTVL.

The chain joins TRBV11-2 to TRBJ1-2, with D unresolved. Germline V gives CDR1 SGHAT, CDR2 FQNNGV. Trimming shortened V by 0 bases and J by 4 bases, and 18 bases separated the two germline ends. The CDR3 is 17 amino acids. CDR3 sequence reads: CASSLEGGGVGGYGYTF. The CDR3 nucleotides read TGTGCCAGCAGCTTAGAAGGTGGTGGGGTAGGCGGCTATGGCTACACCTTC. Supplemented by reference TRBV11-2 and TRBJ1-2, the full variable domain reads EAGVAQSPRYKIIEKRQSVAFWCNPISGHATLYWYQQILGQGPKLLIQFQNNGVVDDSQLPKDRFSAERLKGVDSTLKIQPAKLEDSAVYLCASSLEGGGVGGYGYTFGSGTRLTVV.

The chain joins TRBV5-5 to TRBJ1-5; a weak D match, TRBD1 (5 bases). The CDR3 totals 15 residues. Germline assignment: CDR1 SGHKS and CDR2 YYEKEE (reference sequence). V was trimmed by 0 bases and J by 2 bases, leaving 9 bases between them. The DNA for the CDR3 is TGTGCCAGCAGCTTGGACGGGGGGGGCAATCAGCCCCAGCATTTT. Protein sequence: CASSLDGGGNQPQHF.

The V and J genes are TRBV27 and TRBJ1-1, with 10 bases fitting TRBD1. Germline assignment: CDR1 MNHEY and CDR2 SMNVEV (reference sequence). CDR3 length equals 16 residues. Losses at the gene ends were 6 bases for V and 5 bases for J; bases not matched to a gene: 12. DNA of the CDR3: TGTGCCAGCAGACCCGACAGGGGGCAATTGGGGACTGAAGCTTTCTTT. This gives the protein CASRPDRGQLGTEAFF.

In this sample, this clone turned up once. J is TRBJ1-3 and V is TRBV2; possible D gene TRBD1, 5 bases. V shed 7 bases and J shed 0 bases, with 10 bases lying between them. The germline V gene has CDR1 SNHLY and CDR2 FYNNEI. This CDR3 contains 14 residues. CDR3 amino acids: CASNPTGSGNTIYF. The CDR3 nucleotides are TGTGCCAGCAATCCCACAGGCTCTGGAAACACCATATATTTT.

This clone was found once. This chain links TRBV7-6 with TRBJ2-7, with D perhaps matching TRBD1 (6 bases). Per the germline V gene, CDR1 is SGHVS and CDR2 is FNYEAQ. V was trimmed by 3 bases and J by 8 bases, leaving 20 bases between them. There are 15 residues in the CDR3. CDR3 loop: CASSFSFGDTDQQYF. The CDR3 coding sequence is TGTGCCAGCAGCTTCAGTTTCGGGGACACCGACCAGCAGTACTTC.

The chain couples TRBV7-2 to TRBJ2-5; D may match TRBD1 or TRBD2 (5 bases each). Germline V gives CDR1 SGHTA, CDR2 FQGNSA. V dropped 5 bases and J dropped 5 bases, with 15 bases sitting between them. The CDR3 totals 14 residues. In DNA, the CDR3 is TGTGCCAGCAGCCTCAATCCGGGACGGGAGACCCAGTACTTC. Translation gives CASSLNPGRETQYF. The full variable domain, completed using reference TRBV7-2 and TRBJ2-5, is GAGVSQSPSNKVTEKGKDVELRCDPISGHTALYWYRQSLGQGLEFLIYFQGNSAPDKSGLPSDRFSAERTGGSVSTLTIQRTQQEDSAVYLCASSLNPGRETQYFGPGTRLLVL.

This sequence joins TRBV3-1 (or the pseudogene TRBV3-2) and TRBJ1-5, with TRBD1 as a possible D gene (5 bases). The CDR3 loop spans 17 amino acids. Germline lookup yields CDR1 LGHDT and CDR2 YNNKEL (reference sequence). V lost 0 bases, J lost 4 bases, and 16 bases lay in between. CDR3 nucleotide sequence: TGTGCCAGCAGCCAAGATAAGCCAGGGCGAGAGAATCAGCCCCAGCATTTT. Translation gives CASSQDKPGRENQPQHF.

The V call is TRBV10-1, the J call TRBJ2-2, with 7 bases that match TRBD1. The CDR3 covers 16 residues. V dropped 3 bases and J dropped 4; count of bases not matched to a gene: 8. The germline V gene encodes CDR1 WNHNN and CDR2 SYGVQD (reference sequence). CDR3 sequence reads: CASSDRTGVGTGELFF. CDR3 in DNA: TGCGCCAGCAGTGACCGTACAGGGGTCGGCACCGGGGAGCTGTTTTTT.

The chain is built from TRBV15 and TRBJ2-5; a weak D match, TRBD1 (5 bases). Germline V gene data show CDR1 as LNHNV and CDR2 as YYDKDF (reference sequence). The CDR3 spans 16 residues. The V gene lost 1 base and the J gene lost 5 bases, with 17 bases spanning the gap. CDR3 DNA sequence: TGTGCCACCAGCAGAGGCCGATTGCAGGGTACGGAGACCCAGTACTTC. Its translation: CATSRGRLQGTETQYF.

This clone was seen a single time. The rearrangement joins TRBV29-1 to TRBJ1-1; D may be TRBD1 (6 bases). This CDR3 is 14 amino acids long. Germline V gene lookup returns CDR1 SQVTM and CDR2 ANQGSEA. The V end lost 6 bases, the J end lost 0 bases, and 14 bases lay between the germline ends. CDR3 nucleotides: TGCAGCGTGGCTCTGACAGGTTTGAACACTGAAGCTTTCTTT. Its translation: CSVALTGLNTEAFF. The full variable domain, its missing parts supplied by reference TRBV29-1 and TRBJ1-1, is SAVISQKPSRDICQRGTSLTIQCQVDSQVTMMFWYRQQPGQSLTLIATANQGSEATYESGFVIDKFPISRPNLTFSTLTVSNMSPEDSSIYLCSVALTGLNTEAFFGQGTRLTVV.

This clone was counted a few times. The J gene is TRBJ1-2, the V gene TRBV6-5; possibly TRBD1 for D (5 bases). The CDR3 totals 12 residues. The V end lost 11 bases, the J end lost 8 bases, and 18 bases lay between the germline ends. Germline CDR1 and CDR2: MNHEY and SVGAGI. The chain's CDR3 is CASRGAVGGYTF. CDR3 DNA: TGTGCCTCCCGCGGGGCAGTAGGCGGCTACACCTTC.

The V call is TRBV28, the J call TRBJ1-2; no clear D. Trimming shortened V by 4 bases and J by 2 bases, and 8 bases separated the two germline ends. There are 13 residues in the CDR3. The germline V gene has CDR1 MDHEN and CDR2 SYDVKM. The CDR3 DNA sequence: TGTGCCAGCAGTTGGACGGAAAACTATGGCTACACCTTC. Translated, it gives CASSWTENYGYTF.

This sequence joins TRBV28 and TRBJ1-4, with D perhaps TRBD1 (6 bases). Trimming took 3 bases from V and 6 from J, leaving 14 bases between them. Germline V CDR1 and CDR2: MDHEN, SYDVKM. The CDR3 covers 15 residues. As DNA, the CDR3 is TGTGCCAGCAGTTTTATGGGGGGGGCGGATGAAAAACTGTTTTTT. It yields the protein CASSFMGGADEKLFF. The full variable domain, its missing parts supplied by reference TRBV28 and TRBJ1-4, is DVKVTQSSRYLVKRTGEKVFLECVQDMDHENMFWYRQDPGLGLRLIYFSYDVKMKEKGDIPEGYSVSREKKERFSLILESASTNQTSMYLCASSFMGGADEKLFFGSGTQLSVL.

The chain has TRBV25-1 and TRBJ2-5; tentatively, D is TRBD2 (5 bases). The CDR3 is 14 residues long. V was clipped by 4 bases and J by 1 base, with 10 bases between them. Germline V CDR1 and CDR2: MGHDK, SYGVNS. The CDR3 nucleotides read TGTGCCAGCAGTGCGAGGGAGTTCCAAGAGACCCAGTACTTC. It codes for CASSAREFQETQYF.

A single count supports this clone. The rearrangement uses TRBV10-2 and TRBJ2-1; weak D call: TRBD2 (6 bases). Germline loops: CDR1 WSHSY, CDR2 SAAADI. This CDR3 region has 13 residues. Trimming stripped 3 bases from V and 10 bases from J, with 13 bases between. CDR3 in amino acids: CASSDSVAGEQFF. The CDR3 DNA is TGCGCCAGCAGTGACTCCGTGGCGGGGGAGCAGTTCTTC.

The genes are TRBV6-5 and TRBJ2-5; 8 positions agree with TRBD1. Germline V gene lookup returns CDR1 MNHEY and CDR2 SVGAGI. This CDR3 is built from 13 residues. The J segment lost 4 bases and the V segment lost 6 bases, leaving 4 bases of the junction unmatched. The CDR3 bases are TGTGCCAGCAGACTAACAGGGGGAGAGACCCAGTACTTC. It translates to CASRLTGGETQYF.